This entry lists 28 T cell receptor beta chains sequenced from one sample in a study of T cells expressing NK-cell markers. TCRdb reprocessed the 5' RACE reads and reports one entry per CDR3 protein, with no DNA. The repertoire table contains around 380,000 distinct CDR3 sequences. Material: blood T cells: a sorted CD56 or NKG2C T cell subset, CD4+ or CD8+ T cells, or bulk PBMC T cells (not recorded which). The source of these receptors is a woman in her forties or fifties in good health.

The chain employs TRBV24-1 and TRBJ2-3; TCRdb proposes TRBD2, but this gene call is untestable without DNA. This CDR3 has 16 residues. Looked up from germline, CDR1 is KGHDR and CDR2 is SFDVKD. This chain's CDR3 is CATSDLSSGSSDTQYF.

V is TRBV28 and J is TRBJ2-3; there is no DNA to check the TCRdb D call of TRBD2. Germline values: CDR1 MDHEN, CDR2 SYDVKM. The CDR3 sequence is 15 residues long. The CDR3: CASSPPSGLTDTQYF.

V usage is TRBV11-2 and J usage is TRBJ1-3. Germline assignment: CDR1 SGHAT and CDR2 FQNNGV. The CDR3 contains 15 residues. The CDR3 loop reads CASSVVGFSGNTIYF. The entire variable domain, with the rest obtained from reference TRBV11-2 and TRBJ1-3, is as follows: EAGVAQSPRYKIIEKRQSVAFWCNPISGHATLYWYQQILGQGPKLLIQFQNNGVVDDSQLPKDRFSAERLKGVDSTLKIQPAKLEDSAVYLCASSVVGFSGNTIYFGEGSWLTVV.

The chain is built from TRBV2 and TRBJ2-3. The CDR3 contains 14 residues. Germline CDR1 SNHLY, CDR2 FYNNEI. The CDR3 sequence: CASSEFGPTDTQYF.

The chain couples TRBV9 to TRBJ2-1; there is no DNA to check the TCRdb D call of TRBD1. The CDR3 length is 13 residues. In germline, CDR1 is SGDLS, CDR2 YYNGEE. CDR3: CASSEGGIGEQFF.

The chain is built from TRBV16 and TRBJ1-1. Germline CDR1 is KGHSY and CDR2 is FQNENV. The CDR3 has 17 residues. The CDR3 is CASSPITLQPGDTEAFF. Drawing the rest from reference TRBV16 and TRBJ1-1, the complete variable domain is GEEVAQTPKHLVRGEGQKAKLYCAPIKGHSYVFWYQQVLKNEFKFLISFQNENVFDETGMPKERFSAKCLPNSPCSLEIQATKLEDSAVYFCASSPITLQPGDTEAFFGQGTRLTVV.

The rearrangement uses TRBV6-6 and TRBJ2-1; TCRdb gives TRBD1 as the D gene, but with no DNA this cannot be confirmed. This CDR3 comprises 15 residues. Germline V gene sequence: CDR1 MNHNY, CDR2 SVGAGI (reference sequence). The CDR3 here is CASRQGAGYGNEQFF.

This CDR3 is CASSQDRGGYTF. The chain combines TRBV5-1 with TRBJ1-2; the D gene TCRdb calls, TRBD1, cannot be checked with no DNA. Germline CDR1 is SGHRS and CDR2 is YFSETQ. The CDR3 totals 12 residues.

CDR3 loop: CASSQEEGIRDYAYNEQFF. The V call is TRBV4-1, the J call TRBJ2-1. Germline V lookup: CDR1 MGHRA, CDR2 YSYEKL. The CDR3 covers 19 residues.

This chain links TRBV5-1 with TRBJ2-2. The V gene's germline CDR1 is SGHRS and CDR2 YFSETQ. The CDR3 extends over 14 amino acids. CDR3 loop: CASTIESNTGELFF.

This sequence joins TRBV21-1 and TRBJ2-5; there is no DNA to check the TCRdb D call of TRBD1. TRBV21-1 is assigned pseudogene status. The CDR3 contains 15 residues. The CDR3 sequence is CASHHGGGSRGTQYF.

The J gene is TRBJ1-2, the V gene TRBV25-1; TCRdb's D gene call, TRBD1, goes unchecked for lack of DNA. Germline V lookup: CDR1 MGHDK, CDR2 SYGVNS. The CDR3 length is 12 residues. This chain's CDR3 is CASSEGARGYTF.

This chain uses TRBV6-5 with TRBJ2-7. The CDR3 runs to 12 residues. The germline CDR1 and CDR2 sequences are MNHEY and SVGAGI. The CDR3 here is CASRKSSYEQYF.

The chain's CDR3 is CASSPSGGGKETQYF. This sequence joins TRBV11-2 and TRBJ2-5; TCRdb picks TRBD1, but there is no DNA to check that call. The CDR3 has 15 residues. Per germline, CDR1 SGHAT and CDR2 FQNNGV.

The genes are TRBV6-1 and TRBJ2-1. The CDR3 is 15 amino acids. Per the germline V gene, CDR1 is MNHNS and CDR2 is SASEGT. CDR3 sequence: CASSEVGLWDNEQFF.

This chain uses TRBV6-2 or TRBV6-3 with TRBJ2-3. Germline V gene lookup returns CDR1 MNHEY and CDR2 SVGEGT. This CDR3 spans 15 amino acids. CDR3 loop: CASSYPSRGTDTQYF.

The chain recombines TRBV5-5 with TRBJ1-1; TCRdb gives TRBD1 as the D gene, but with no DNA this cannot be confirmed. The germline V gene has CDR1 SGHKS and CDR2 YYEKEE (reference sequence). CDR3 size: 13 residues. CDR3 sequence reads: CASSLWGDTEAFF.

This chain connects TRBV10-3 to TRBJ2-1; TCRdb proposes TRBD2, but this gene call is untestable without DNA. CDR3 length: 15 residues. Germline lookup yields CDR1 ENHRY and CDR2 SYGVKD. CDR3: CAIRAVAGGGNEQFF.

Here the CDR3 reads CASSYMRDSTLGQYF. The J gene is TRBJ2-7, the V gene TRBV12-3 or TRBV12-4. This CDR3 spans 15 amino acids.

This chain connects TRBV6-5 to TRBJ1-5. Germline V gene sequence: CDR1 MNHEY, CDR2 SVGAGI. This CDR3 has 13 amino acids. The CDR3 is CASSYSLNQPQHF.

V gene TRBV6-5 combines with J gene TRBJ2-1; TCRdb picks TRBD2, but there is no DNA to check that call. CDR1 MNHEY and CDR2 SVGAGI come from the germline V gene. The CDR3 contains 12 residues. The CDR3 sequence: CASLSGSYEQFF.

The genes are TRBV5-5 and TRBJ2-2; TCRdb gives TRBD1 as the D gene, but with no DNA this cannot be confirmed. Per the germline V gene, CDR1 is SGHKS and CDR2 is YYEKEE (reference sequence). This CDR3 has 17 residues. This CDR3 is CASSSLGTGENTGELFF.

The chain employs TRBV7-2 and TRBJ2-1; the TCRdb D gene call, TRBD2, has no DNA to confirm it. CDR1 and CDR2 from the germline V gene are SGHTA and FQGNSA. This CDR3 has 14 residues. This CDR3 is CASSHSGFYNEQFF.

The rearrangement joins TRBV20-1 to TRBJ2-1; TCRdb gives TRBD2 as the D gene, but with no DNA this cannot be confirmed. This CDR3 spans 15 amino acids. Germline CDR1 and CDR2: DFQATT and SNEGSKA (reference sequence). The CDR3 region is CSARPGLATYNEQFF.

The genes are TRBV20-1 and TRBJ2-5; no DNA is available, so the TRBD1 call from TCRdb remains unchecked. The CDR3 sequence is 15 residues long. CDR1 is DFQATT, CDR2 SNEGSKA, per germline (reference sequence). CDR3 protein: CSARGPAGPQETQYF.

The chain couples TRBV7-3 to TRBJ2-1. The CDR3 is 13 amino acids. Germline loops: CDR1 SGHTA, CDR2 FQGTGA. This chain's CDR3 is CASSMGPLNEQFF.

The V gene is TRBV5-1, the J gene TRBJ1-3; as DNA is missing, the TRBD1 call by TCRdb cannot be tested. The CDR3 is 18 amino acids. Germline lookup yields CDR1 SGHRS and CDR2 YFSETQ. CDR3 in amino acids: CASSRTGAPGISGNTIYF. The variable domain in full, with the rest retrieved from reference TRBV5-1 and TRBJ1-3, is KAGVTQTPRYLIKTRGQQVTLSCSPISGHRSVSWYQQTPGQGLQFLFEYFSETQRNKGNFPGRFSGRQFSNSRSEMNVSTLELGDSALYLCASSRTGAPGISGNTIYFGEGSWLTVV.

J is TRBJ2-6 and V is TRBV5-5; TCRdb names TRBD1, which stays unverified in the absence of DNA. The CDR3 is 18 residues long. Germline CDR1 and CDR2: SGHKS and YYEKEE (reference sequence). The CDR3 is CASSAYGGALSGANVLTF.